This T cell receptor beta chain was obtained from a study of T-cell memory formation after mild COVID-19. 5'RACE primed from the constant segment yielded TCR alpha and TCR beta cDNA libraries bearing sample barcodes and UMIs. One entry per CDR3 protein results from TCRdb running MiXCR on the 5' RACE reads. The sample carries 450,000 or so distinct CDR3 sequences, around 20% recorded once. This clonotype showed up just a few times. Its antigen remains unknown. The study, taken as a whole, reports: While clones contracting from day 15 to 85 were balanced between CD4 and CD8, later expanders leaned CD4+. Pre-infection memory showed some responding clones, and this suggested that cross-reactive memory joined. Second-wave clones with a day 37 peak had unconfirmed SARS-CoV-2 specificity.

The sequencing input was PBMCs or a T cell subset sorted from them (not recorded which). The clonotype originates from an adult woman who had mild COVID-19 (a few samples of this study predate the infection). Cell type and time point are not known.

This CDR3 is CASSFWGRGQGETQYF. The CDR3 region has the DNA TGCGCCAGCAGCTTCTGGGGCCGAGGGCAAGGAGAGACCCAGTACTTC. The V gene is TRBV5-1, the J gene TRBJ2-5; D is tentatively TRBD1 or TRBD2 (5 bases each). From germline, CDR1 is SGHRS and CDR2 YFSETQ. The CDR3 extends over 16 amino acids. The V and J ends lost 2 bases and 4 bases respectively, with 18 bases between them. The whole variable domain, remainder taken from reference TRBV5-1 and TRBJ2-5, is KAGVTQTPRYLIKTRGQQVTLSCSPISGHRSVSWYQQTPGQGLQFLFEYFSETQRNKGNFPGRFSGRQFSNSRSEMNVSTLELGDSALYLCASSFWGRGQGETQYFGPGTRLLVL.